These 27 T cell receptor beta chains originate from one sample sequenced in a study of yellow fever vaccine responses in identical twins. MiXCR, run by TCRdb on the RT-PCR reads, gives a single entry per CDR3 protein. There are more than 5,500 distinct CDR3 sequences in the sample; 85% to 90% occur only once, and approximately 1.2% lies in the top ten. The sample was T cells from blood (PBMCs), unsorted or a sorted subset (not recorded which), taken before or after yellow fever vaccination (not recorded which). These receptors were taken from a woman younger than 30 who received the yellow fever vaccine.

A note on this clonotype: Relative to the germline gene, one junction end is altered; a read error may explain this. The chain uses TRBV9 and TRBJ2-7; D may match TRBD1 or TRBD2 (5 bases each). The CDR3 is 18 residues long. Germline values: CDR1 SGDLS, CDR2 YYNGEE. The CDR3 loop reads CASSVARTKGTTAYEQYF. The CDR3 DNA sequence: TGTGCTAGCAGCGTAGCAAGGACAAAAGGGACCACCGCCTACGAGCAGTACTTC.

The chain uses TRBV29-1 and TRBJ2-1; no firm D call. The CDR3 totals 12 residues. The ends were cut back, 2 bases at V and 8 bases at J, with 10 bases in the middle. CDR1 and CDR2 (germline): SQVTM, ANQGSEA. Written as DNA, the CDR3 is TGCAGCGTTGAACTGAGTAGAGATGAGCAGTTCTTC. Its translation: CSVELSRDEQFF.

This rearrangement joins TRBV11-3 to TRBJ2-1; 10 positions agree with TRBD2. The length of the CDR3 is 16 residues. Germline-derived CDR1 and CDR2 are SGHNT and YENEEA. Unmatched junction bases numbered 11, after V lost 4 bases and J lost 8 bases. CDR3 nucleotides: TGTGCCAGCAGCTCCACACTAGCGGGATTTTTCGATGAGCAGTTCTTC. It specifies CASSSTLAGFFDEQFF.

J is TRBJ1-1 and V is TRBV29-1; D not certain. Germline-derived CDR1 and CDR2 are SQVTM and ANQGSEA. The CDR3 runs 12 residues. Trimming removed 6 bases from V and 0 bases from J, with 8 bases in between. The CDR3: CSVRSVNTEAFF. CDR3 in DNA: TGCAGCGTCCGGTCGGTGAACACTGAAGCTTTCTTT.

This chain links TRBV29-1 with TRBJ1-2, with unresolved D. This CDR3 comprises 11 residues. The germline CDR1 and CDR2 sequences are SQVTM and ANQGSEA. Deletions cut 6 bases from V and 3 bases from J, with 8 bases between. The CDR3 spells CSVAPDYGYTF. The CDR3 DNA sequence: TGCAGCGTGGCCCCTGACTATGGCTACACCTTC. The full variable domain, rest sourced from reference TRBV29-1 and TRBJ1-2, is SAVISQKPSRDICQRGTSLTIQCQVDSQVTMMFWYRQQPGQSLTLIATANQGSEATYESGFVIDKFPISRPNLTFSTLTVSNMSPEDSSIYLCSVAPDYGYTFGSGTRLTVV.

This sequence joins TRBV18 and TRBJ2-5; 8 nucleotides agree with TRBD1. J lost 4 bases, V lost 4 bases, and 17 bases had no gene match. The CDR3 is made up of 18 amino acids. The germline V gene encodes CDR1 KGHSH and CDR2 LQKENI. CDR3 in DNA: TGTGCCAGCTCACTAAATTCACAGGGGGTCACGCGAATAGAGACCCAGTACTTC. Protein: CASSLNSQGVTRIETQYF.

The genes are TRBV28 and TRBJ2-1; weak D call: TRBD1 (6 bases). The CDR3 runs to 14 residues. V lost 4 bases, J lost 4 bases, and 11 bases lay in between. Germline lookup yields CDR1 MDHEN and CDR2 SYDVKM. The CDR3 DNA follows: TGTGCCAGCAGTTCCGGGACAAAGTACAATGAGCAGTTCTTC. Protein product: CASSSGTKYNEQFF.

This clonotype came up a few times. This chain connects TRBV19 to TRBJ1-1; 7 nucleotides match TRBD1. The V and J ends lost 5 bases and 6 bases, in that order; junction bases with no gene match: 12. This CDR3 spans 15 amino acids. The germline gives CDR1 LNHDA, CDR2 SQIVND (reference sequence). The CDR3 coding sequence is TGTGCCAGTAGTGTGACAGGGTCTCGAGACCCTGAAGCTTTCTTT. This translates into CASSVTGSRDPEAFF. Supplemented by reference TRBV19 and TRBJ1-1, the full variable domain reads DGGITQSPKYLFRKEGQNVTLSCEQNLNHDAMYWYRQDPGQGLRLIYYSQIVNDFQKGDIAEGYSVSREKKESFPLTVTSAQKNPTAFYLCASSVTGSRDPEAFFGQGTRLTVV.

The chain links TRBV23-1 to TRBJ2-7; tentatively, D is TRBD2 (5 bases). TRBV23-1 is noted as an ORF with a role that remains uncertain. There are 13 residues in the CDR3. The V and J ends lost 7 bases and 0 bases respectively, with 10 bases between them. CDR3 in amino acids: CASTGYLSYEQYF. The DNA of the CDR3 is TGCGCCAGCACGGGATACCTCTCCTACGAGCAGTACTTC.

This clonotype was observed a handful of times. The chain employs TRBV11-2 and TRBJ1-1; D is ambiguous. Germline V gene data show CDR1 as SGHAT and CDR2 as FQNNGV. The CDR3 has 16 amino acids. V was cut by 1 base and J by 7 bases, with 19 bases left in between. The CDR3 DNA is TGTGCCAGCAGCTTAGGCCTTAGTGCGGGGATGAATGAAGCTTTCTTT. Translated: CASSLGLSAGMNEAFF.

Only a few counts were recorded for this clonotype. The CDR3 coding sequence is TGTGCCAGCAGCTTAGGGGCCCTAGCGGGTGTGGTCTACGAGCAGTACTTC. Translation gives CASSLGALAGVVYEQYF. This chain connects TRBV11-1 to TRBJ2-7; 8 nucleotides agree with TRBD2. Trimming cost V 1 base and J 3 bases; bases outside gene matches: 11. There are 17 residues in the CDR3. Germline V gives CDR1 SGHAT, CDR2 FQDESV (reference sequence).

This clonotype showed up just once. The gene calls are TRBV6-1 and TRBJ2-1; 7 bases align to TRBD2. Losses at the gene ends were 7 bases for V and 5 bases for J; bases not matched to a gene: 23. The CDR3 contains 19 residues. CDR1 is MNHNS, CDR2 SASEGT, per germline. The chain's CDR3 is CASTRPGLRDHSGDNEQFF. The CDR3 DNA is TGTGCCAGCACCCGTCCGGGACTACGGGATCACTCGGGGGACAATGAGCAGTTCTTC.

The chain carries TRBV7-3 and TRBJ2-5, with D unclear. CDR1 is SGHTA, CDR2 FQGTGA, per germline. V was cut by 0 bases and J by 7 bases, with 9 bases left in between. The CDR3 is made up of 13 amino acids. CDR3 sequence (DNA): TGTGCCAGCAGCTTAACCGGAAGTTGGACCCAGTACTTC. Translated: CASSLTGSWTQYF. Based on the CDR3 plus reference TRBV7-3 and TRBJ2-5, the full variable domain is GAGVSQTPSNKVTEKGKYVELRCDPISGHTALYWYRQSLGQGPEFLIYFQGTGAADDSGLPNDRFFAVRPEGSVSTLKIQRTERGDSAVYLCASSLTGSWTQYFGPGTRLLVL.

V gene TRBV12-3 or TRBV12-4 combines with J gene TRBJ1-5; TRBD1 aligns across 7 bases. J gave up 6 bases and V 1 base, and 6 bases lay outside the gene matches. The CDR3 length is 15 residues. CDR3 in DNA: TGTGCCAGCAGTTTAGGGACAGGTCCTAGTCAGCCCCAGCATTTT. Translated, it gives CASSLGTGPSQPQHF.

The genes are TRBV4-1 and TRBJ2-5; 7 bases are a match to TRBD2. This CDR3 is 14 amino acids long. CDR1 and CDR2 (germline): MGHRA, YSYEKL. Germline trimming cut 1 base from V and 5 bases from J; bases unmatched to any gene: 4. This chain's CDR3 is CASSQGLAGETQYF. The CDR3, as DNA: TGCGCCAGCAGCCAAGGACTAGCCGGTGAGACCCAGTACTTC.

The gene calls are TRBV5-5 and TRBJ2-1; D gene unclear. The CDR3 extends over 13 amino acids. Per the germline V gene, CDR1 is SGHKS and CDR2 is YYEKEE (reference sequence). Trimming stripped 0 bases from V and 5 bases from J, with 6 bases between. CDR3 sequence reads: CASSLAPDNEQFF. CDR3 in DNA: TGTGCCAGCAGCTTGGCTCCGGACAATGAGCAGTTCTTC.

The chain uses TRBV7-9 and TRBJ2-2, with unresolved D. The CDR3 has 13 amino acids. The ends were cut back, 5 bases at V and 7 bases at J, with 11 bases in the middle. The germline V gene has CDR1 SEHNR and CDR2 FQNEAQ (reference sequence). The CDR3 bases are TGTGCCAGCAGCGCGTACCTAGACGGGGAGCTGTTTTTT. Amino acids: CASSAYLDGELFF.

The V and J genes are TRBV4-3 and TRBJ2-1; D is perhaps TRBD2 (5 bases). The CDR3 runs 16 residues. V was pared by 0 bases and J by 11 bases, with 20 bases between. Germline lookup yields CDR1 LGHNA and CDR2 YSLEER. The CDR3, as DNA: TGCGCCAGCAGCCAAGATCGAGGGCTTGGCAATCGCCAGCAGTTCTTC. Translation: CASSQDRGLGNRQQFF.

This clonotype was counted once. The chain carries TRBV3-1 and TRBJ2-3; 13 bases match TRBD2. V trimming: 5 bases; J trimming: 5 bases; junction bases outside the gene matches: 4. Germline CDR1 LGHDT, CDR2 YNNKEL (reference sequence). The CDR3 extends over 15 amino acids. CDR3 nucleotide sequence: TGTGCCAGCAGCTCCCGGACTAGCGGGGGAGATACGCAGTATTTT. Protein sequence: CASSSRTSGGDTQYF.

This chain uses TRBV28 with TRBJ2-7, with unresolved D. Germline lookup yields CDR1 MDHEN and CDR2 SYDVKM. Trimming took off 5 bases at V and 3 bases at J, with 8 bases between the two ends. This CDR3 comprises 12 residues. The CDR3 DNA reads TGTGCCAGCAGTCCGCCTCTCTACGAGCAGTACTTC. This gives the protein CASSPPLYEQYF.

The chain is built from TRBV7-9 and TRBJ2-2, with TRBD1 identical over 8 bases. J lost 4 bases, V lost 5 bases, and 3 bases had no gene match. Per the germline V gene, CDR1 is SEHNR and CDR2 is FQNEAQ (reference sequence). The CDR3 consists of 14 residues. CDR3 residues: CASSQGAFTGELFF. The CDR3 region has the DNA TGTGCCAGCAGCCAGGGGGCGTTCACCGGGGAGCTGTTTTTT.

The rearrangement links TRBV11-3 to TRBJ2-1; possibly TRBD1 for D (5 bases). The ends were cut back, 2 bases at V and 9 bases at J, with 8 bases in the middle. Germline CDR1 reads SGHNT; CDR2 reads YENEEA. The CDR3 covers 12 residues. CDR3 amino acids: CASSLQGIEQFF. The CDR3 DNA sequence: TGTGCCAGCAGCTTACAGGGAATTGAGCAGTTCTTC.

The chain uses TRBV10-1 and TRBJ2-3; 11 bases agree with TRBD2. The germline gives CDR1 WNHNN, CDR2 SYGVQD (reference sequence). V trimming: 1 base; J trimming: 4 bases; junction bases outside the gene matches: 10. The CDR3 has 18 amino acids. The CDR3 reads CASSEYRGLAVFPDTQYF. CDR3 DNA: TGCGCCAGCAGTGAGTATCGGGGACTAGCGGTGTTTCCAGATACGCAGTATTTT.

The chain has TRBV11-1 and TRBJ2-1; either TRBD1 or TRBD2 may fit D (5 bases each). Germline values: CDR1 SGHAT, CDR2 FQDESV (reference sequence). V was trimmed by 7 bases and J by 5 bases, leaving 9 bases between them. The CDR3 runs 12 residues. Written as DNA, the CDR3 is TGTGCCAGCATCGGGGCCCACAATGAGCAGTTCTTC. Protein sequence: CASIGAHNEQFF.

The V and J genes are TRBV20-1 and TRBJ2-4; no clear D. CDR3 size: 13 residues. Germline lookup yields CDR1 DFQATT and CDR2 SNEGSKA (reference sequence). V lost 5 bases, J lost 1 base, and 9 bases lay in between. CDR3 sequence (DNA): TGCAGTGCTTCTCCCCCGGCCAAAAACATTCAGTACTTC. It yields the protein CSASPPAKNIQYF.

The table lists this clonotype with a count of one. The chain combines TRBV29-1 with TRBJ1-1; D gene ambiguous. V was pared by 6 bases and J by 2 bases, with 4 bases between. Germline V gives CDR1 SQVTM, CDR2 ANQGSEA. This CDR3 spans 10 amino acids. The DNA for the CDR3 is TGCAGCGTGTTTAACACTGAAGCTTTCTTT. Protein product: CSVFNTEAFF.

The rearrangement joins TRBV20-1 to TRBJ1-4; D gene uncertain. This CDR3 comprises 11 residues. V was pared by 2 bases and J by 4 bases, with 2 bases between. Germline CDR1 DFQATT, CDR2 SNEGSKA (reference sequence). CDR3 bases: TGCAGTGCTAGACATAATGAAAAACTGTTTTTT. Translation: CSARHNEKLFF.